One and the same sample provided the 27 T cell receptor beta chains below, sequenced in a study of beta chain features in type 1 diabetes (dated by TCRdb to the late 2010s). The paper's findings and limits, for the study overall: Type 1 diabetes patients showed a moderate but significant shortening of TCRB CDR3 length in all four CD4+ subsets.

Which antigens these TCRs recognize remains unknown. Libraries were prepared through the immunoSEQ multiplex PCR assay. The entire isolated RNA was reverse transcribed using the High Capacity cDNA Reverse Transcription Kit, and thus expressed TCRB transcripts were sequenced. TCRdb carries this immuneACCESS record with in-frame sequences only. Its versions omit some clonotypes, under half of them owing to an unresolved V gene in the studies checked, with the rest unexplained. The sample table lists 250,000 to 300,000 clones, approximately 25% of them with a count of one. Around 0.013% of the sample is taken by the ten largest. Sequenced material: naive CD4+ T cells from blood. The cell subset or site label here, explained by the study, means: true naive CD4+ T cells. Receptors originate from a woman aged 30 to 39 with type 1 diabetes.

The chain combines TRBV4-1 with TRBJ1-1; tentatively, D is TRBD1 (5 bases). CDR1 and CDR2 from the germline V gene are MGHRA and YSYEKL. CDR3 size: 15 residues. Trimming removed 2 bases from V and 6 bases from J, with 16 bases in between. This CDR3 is CASSQIRVKGSEAFF. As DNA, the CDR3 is TGCGCCAGCAGCCAAATCAGGGTTAAGGGATCTGAAGCTTTCTTT.

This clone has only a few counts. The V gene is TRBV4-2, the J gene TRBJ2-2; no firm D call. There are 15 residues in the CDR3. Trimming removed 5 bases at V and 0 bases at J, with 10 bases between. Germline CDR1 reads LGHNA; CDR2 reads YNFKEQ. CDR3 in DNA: TGTGCCAGCAGCTCGACTGTACCGAACACCGGGGAGCTGTTTTTT. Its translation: CASSSTVPNTGELFF.

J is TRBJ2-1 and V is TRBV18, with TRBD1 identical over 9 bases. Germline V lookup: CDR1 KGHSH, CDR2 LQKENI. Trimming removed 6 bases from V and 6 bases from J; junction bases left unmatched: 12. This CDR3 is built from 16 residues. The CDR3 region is CASSQTDRGSINEQFF. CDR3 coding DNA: TGTGCCAGCTCGCAAACGGACAGGGGATCCATCAATGAGCAGTTCTTC.

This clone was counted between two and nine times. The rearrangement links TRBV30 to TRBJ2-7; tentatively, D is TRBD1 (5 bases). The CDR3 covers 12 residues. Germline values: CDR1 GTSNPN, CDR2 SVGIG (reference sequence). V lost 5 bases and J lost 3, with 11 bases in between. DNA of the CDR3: TGTGCCTGGGGCAGACAGTACTACGAGCAGTACTTC. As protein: CAWGRQYYEQYF.

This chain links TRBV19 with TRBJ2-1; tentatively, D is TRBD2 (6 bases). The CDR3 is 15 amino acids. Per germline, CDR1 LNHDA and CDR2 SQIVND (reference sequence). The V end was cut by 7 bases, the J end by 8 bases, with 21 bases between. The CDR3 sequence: CASTSGLTWYHEQFF. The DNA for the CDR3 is TGTGCCAGTACCTCAGGACTAACTTGGTACCATGAGCAGTTCTTC.

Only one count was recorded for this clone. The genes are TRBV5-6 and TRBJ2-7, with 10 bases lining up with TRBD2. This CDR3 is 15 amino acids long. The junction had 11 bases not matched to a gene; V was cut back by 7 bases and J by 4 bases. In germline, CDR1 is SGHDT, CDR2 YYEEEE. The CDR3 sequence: CASRRTSGDVYEQYF. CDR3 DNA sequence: TGTGCCAGCCGGAGAACTAGCGGGGACGTATACGAGCAGTACTTC.

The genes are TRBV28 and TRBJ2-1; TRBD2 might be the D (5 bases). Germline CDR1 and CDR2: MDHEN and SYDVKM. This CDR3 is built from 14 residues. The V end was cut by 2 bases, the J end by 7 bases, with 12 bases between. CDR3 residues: CASSLGLASNEQFF. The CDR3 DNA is TGTGCCAGCAGTTTAGGGCTAGCTTCGAATGAGCAGTTCTTC.

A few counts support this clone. The CDR3: CASSPSGANVLTF. DNA for the CDR3: TGTGCCAGCAGCCCATCCGGGGCCAACGTCCTGACTTTC. The chain is built from TRBV5-8 and TRBJ2-6; D is ambiguous. The V gene's germline CDR1 is SGHTS and CDR2 YDEGEE. The V and J ends lost 4 bases and 4 bases respectively, with 6 bases between them. This CDR3 is 13 amino acids long.

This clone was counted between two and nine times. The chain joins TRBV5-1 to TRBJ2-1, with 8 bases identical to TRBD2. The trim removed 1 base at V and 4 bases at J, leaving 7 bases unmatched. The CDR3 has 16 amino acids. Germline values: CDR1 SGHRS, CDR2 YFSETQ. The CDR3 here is CASSLTLAGSYNEQFF. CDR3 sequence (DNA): TGCGCCAGCAGCTTGACTCTAGCGGGCTCTTACAATGAGCAGTTCTTC.

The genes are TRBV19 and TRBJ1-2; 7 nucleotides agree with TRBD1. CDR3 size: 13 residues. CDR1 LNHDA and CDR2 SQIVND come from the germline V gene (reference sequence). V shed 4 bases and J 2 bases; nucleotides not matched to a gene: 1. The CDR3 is CASSRQGNYGYTF. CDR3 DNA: TGTGCCAGTAGTAGACAGGGCAACTATGGCTACACCTTC.

CDR3 sequence (DNA): TGTGCCAGCAGCCAGGGACTAGCGGGAGTGGATGAGCAGTTCTTC. Its translation: CASSQGLAGVDEQFF. The rearrangement links TRBV4-2 to TRBJ2-1, with 14 bases matching TRBD2. The germline gives CDR1 LGHNA, CDR2 YNFKEQ. The CDR3 is made up of 15 amino acids. Losses at the gene ends were 3 bases for V and 8 bases for J; bases not matched to a gene: 3.

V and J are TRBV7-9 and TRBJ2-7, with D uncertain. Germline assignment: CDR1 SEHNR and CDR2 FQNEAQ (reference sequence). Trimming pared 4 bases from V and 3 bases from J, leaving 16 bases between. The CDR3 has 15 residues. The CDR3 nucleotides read TGTGCCAGCAGCTCCCTCCGCGAGCGCTACTACGAGCAGTACTTC. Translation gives CASSSLRERYYEQYF.

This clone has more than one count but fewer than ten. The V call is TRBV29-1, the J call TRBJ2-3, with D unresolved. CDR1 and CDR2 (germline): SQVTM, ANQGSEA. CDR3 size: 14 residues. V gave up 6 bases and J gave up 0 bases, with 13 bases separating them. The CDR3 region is CSVRPLYSTDTQYF. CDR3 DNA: TGCAGCGTCCGCCCACTATACAGCACAGATACGCAGTATTTT.

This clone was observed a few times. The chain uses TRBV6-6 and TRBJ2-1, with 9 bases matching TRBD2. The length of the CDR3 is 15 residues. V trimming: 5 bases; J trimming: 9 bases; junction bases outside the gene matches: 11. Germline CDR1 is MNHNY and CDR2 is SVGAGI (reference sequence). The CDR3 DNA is TGTGCCAGCAGTCCCCTGCGGGAGGGCAGAGGTGAGCAGTTCTTC. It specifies CASSPLREGRGEQFF.

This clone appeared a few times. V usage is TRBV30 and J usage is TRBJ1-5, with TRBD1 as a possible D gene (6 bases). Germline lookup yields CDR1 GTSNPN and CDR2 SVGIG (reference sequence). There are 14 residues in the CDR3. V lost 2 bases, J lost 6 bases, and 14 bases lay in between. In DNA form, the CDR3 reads TGTGCCTGGAGTCGGCCAGGGGATGGTCAGCCCCAGCATTTT. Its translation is CAWSRPGDGQPQHF.

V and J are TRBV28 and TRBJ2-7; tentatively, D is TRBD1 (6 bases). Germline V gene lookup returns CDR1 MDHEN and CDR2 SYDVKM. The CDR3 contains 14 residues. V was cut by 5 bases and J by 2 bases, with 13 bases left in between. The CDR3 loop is CASSPTGFPYEQYF. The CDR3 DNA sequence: TGTGCCAGCAGTCCTACAGGGTTCCCCTACGAGCAGTACTTC.

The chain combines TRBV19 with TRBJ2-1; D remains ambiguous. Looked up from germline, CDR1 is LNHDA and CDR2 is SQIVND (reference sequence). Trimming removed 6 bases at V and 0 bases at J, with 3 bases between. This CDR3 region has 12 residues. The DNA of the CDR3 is TGTGCCAGTAGCGGCTCCTACAATGAGCAGTTCTTC. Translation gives CASSGSYNEQFF.

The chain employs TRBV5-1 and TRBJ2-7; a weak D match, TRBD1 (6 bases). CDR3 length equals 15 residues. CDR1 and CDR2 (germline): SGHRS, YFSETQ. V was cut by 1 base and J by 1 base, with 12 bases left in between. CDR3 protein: CASSLKGTPSYEQYF. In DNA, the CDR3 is TGCGCCAGCAGCTTGAAGGGGACACCATCCTACGAGCAGTACTTC. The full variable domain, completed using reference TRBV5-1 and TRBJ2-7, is KAGVTQTPRYLIKTRGQQVTLSCSPISGHRSVSWYQQTPGQGLQFLFEYFSETQRNKGNFPGRFSGRQFSNSRSEMNVSTLELGDSALYLCASSLKGTPSYEQYFGPGTRLTVT.

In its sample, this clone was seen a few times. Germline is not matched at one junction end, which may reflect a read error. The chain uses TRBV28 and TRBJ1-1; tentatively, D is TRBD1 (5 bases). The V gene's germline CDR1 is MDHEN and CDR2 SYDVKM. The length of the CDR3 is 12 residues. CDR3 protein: CASSLYRFGAFF. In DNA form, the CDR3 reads TGTGCCAGCAGCTTATACAGGTTTGGAGCTTTCTTT. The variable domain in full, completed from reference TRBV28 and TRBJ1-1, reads DVKVTQSSRYLVKRTGEKVFLECVQDMDHENMFWYRQDPGLGLRLIYFSYDVKMKEKGDIPEGYSVSREKKERFSLILESASTNQTSMYLCASSLYRFGAFFGQGTRLTVV.

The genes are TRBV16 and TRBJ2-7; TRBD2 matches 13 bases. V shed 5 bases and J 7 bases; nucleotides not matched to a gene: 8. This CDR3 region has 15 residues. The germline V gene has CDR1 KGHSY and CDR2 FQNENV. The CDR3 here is CASSNGLAGVGEQYF. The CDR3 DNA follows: TGTGCCAGCAGCAACGGACTAGCGGGAGTGGGGGAGCAGTACTTC.

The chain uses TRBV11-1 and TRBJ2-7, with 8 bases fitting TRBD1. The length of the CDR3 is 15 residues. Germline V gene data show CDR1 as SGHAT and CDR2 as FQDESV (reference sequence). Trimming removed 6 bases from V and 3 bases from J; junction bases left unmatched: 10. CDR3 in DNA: TGTGCCAGCAGTCCTGCGGCAGGGGGCAGCTACGAGCAGTACTTC. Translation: CASSPAAGGSYEQYF.

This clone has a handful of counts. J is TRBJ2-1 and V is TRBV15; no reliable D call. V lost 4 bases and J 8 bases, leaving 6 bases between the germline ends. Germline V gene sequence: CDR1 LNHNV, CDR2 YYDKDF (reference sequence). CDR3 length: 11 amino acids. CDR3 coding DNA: TGTGCCACCAGCAAGCGCGATGAGCAGTTCTTC. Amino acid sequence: CATSKRDEQFF. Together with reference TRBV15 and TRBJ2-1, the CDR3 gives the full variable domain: DAMVIQNPRYQVTQFGKPVTLSCSQTLNHNVMYWYQQKSSQAPKLLFHYYDKDFNNEADTPDNFQSRRPNTSFCFLDIRSPGLGDTAMYLCATSKRDEQFFGPGTRLTVL.

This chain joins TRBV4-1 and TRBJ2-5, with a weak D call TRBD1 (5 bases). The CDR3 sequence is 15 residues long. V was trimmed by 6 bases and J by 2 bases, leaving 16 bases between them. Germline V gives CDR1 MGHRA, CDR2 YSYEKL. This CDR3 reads CASRSRVRGQETQYF. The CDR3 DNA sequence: TGCGCCAGCAGATCCAGGGTGAGAGGACAAGAGACCCAGTACTTC.

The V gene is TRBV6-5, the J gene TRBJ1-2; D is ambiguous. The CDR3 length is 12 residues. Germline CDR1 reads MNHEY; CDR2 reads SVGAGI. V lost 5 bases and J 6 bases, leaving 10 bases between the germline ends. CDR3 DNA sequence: TGTGCCAGCAGTGGAAGGAGAAATGGCTACACCTTC. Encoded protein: CASSGRRNGYTF.

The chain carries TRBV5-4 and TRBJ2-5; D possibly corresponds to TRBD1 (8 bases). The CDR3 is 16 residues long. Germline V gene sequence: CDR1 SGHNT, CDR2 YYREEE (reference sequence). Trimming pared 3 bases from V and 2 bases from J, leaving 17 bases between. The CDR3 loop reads CASSSRQGRAQETQYF. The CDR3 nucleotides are TGTGCCAGCAGCTCCAGACAGGGGAGGGCTCAAGAGACCCAGTACTTC.

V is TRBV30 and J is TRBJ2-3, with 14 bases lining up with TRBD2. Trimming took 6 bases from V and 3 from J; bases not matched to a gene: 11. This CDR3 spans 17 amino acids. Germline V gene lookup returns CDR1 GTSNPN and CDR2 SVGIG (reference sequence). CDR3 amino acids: CACTGTSGRGGTDTQYF. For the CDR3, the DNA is TGTGCCTGTACCGGGACTAGCGGGAGAGGAGGTACAGATACGCAGTATTTT.

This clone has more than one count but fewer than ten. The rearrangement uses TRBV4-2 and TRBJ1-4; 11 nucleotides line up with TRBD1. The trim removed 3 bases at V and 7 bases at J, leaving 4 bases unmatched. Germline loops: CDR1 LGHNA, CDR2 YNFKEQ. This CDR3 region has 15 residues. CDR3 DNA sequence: TGTGCCAGCAGCCAGAGGGACAGGGGGGGTGAAAAACTGTTTTTT. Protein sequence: CASSQRDRGGEKLFF.